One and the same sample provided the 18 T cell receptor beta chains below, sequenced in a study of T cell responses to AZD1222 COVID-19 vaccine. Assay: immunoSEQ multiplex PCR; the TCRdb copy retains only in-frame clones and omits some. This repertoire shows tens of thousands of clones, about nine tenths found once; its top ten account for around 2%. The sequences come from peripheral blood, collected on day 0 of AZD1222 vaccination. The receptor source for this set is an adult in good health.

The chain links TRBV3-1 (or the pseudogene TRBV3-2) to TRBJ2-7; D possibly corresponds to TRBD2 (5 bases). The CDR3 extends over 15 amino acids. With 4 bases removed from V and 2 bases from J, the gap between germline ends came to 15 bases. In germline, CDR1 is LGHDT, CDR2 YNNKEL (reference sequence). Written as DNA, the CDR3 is TGTGCCAGCAGCCCGAGAGGGATAAAAACCTACGAGCAGTACTTC. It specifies CASSPRGIKTYEQYF.

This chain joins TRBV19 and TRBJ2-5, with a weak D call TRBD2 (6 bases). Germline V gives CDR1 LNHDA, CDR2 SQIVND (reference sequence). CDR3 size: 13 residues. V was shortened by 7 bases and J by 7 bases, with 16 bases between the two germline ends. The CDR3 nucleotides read TGTGCCAGTACTGCGGGCCTCGGGGGGACCCAGTACTTC. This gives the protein CASTAGLGGTQYF.

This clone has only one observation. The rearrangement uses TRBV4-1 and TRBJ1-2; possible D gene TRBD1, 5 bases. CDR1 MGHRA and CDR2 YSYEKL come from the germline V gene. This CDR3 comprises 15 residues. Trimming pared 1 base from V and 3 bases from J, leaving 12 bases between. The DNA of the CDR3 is TGCGCCAGCAGCCAAGGGGGGGGTTGGGACTATGGCTACACCTTC. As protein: CASSQGGGWDYGYTF.

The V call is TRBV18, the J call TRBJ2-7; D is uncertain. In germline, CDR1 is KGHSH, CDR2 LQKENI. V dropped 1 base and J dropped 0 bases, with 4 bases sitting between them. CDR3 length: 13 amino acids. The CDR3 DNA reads TGTGCCAGCTCACCACAGGTCTCCTACGAGCAGTACTTC. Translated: CASSPQVSYEQYF.

The CDR3: CASSLQGATGYTF. DNA for the CDR3: TGTGCCAGCAGCTTACAGGGGGCGACAGGCTACACCTTC. V gene TRBV7-2 combines with J gene TRBJ1-2; 8 nucleotides line up with TRBD1. The CDR3 extends over 13 amino acids. Per the germline V gene, CDR1 is SGHTA and CDR2 is FQGNSA. V was pared by 2 bases and J by 8 bases, with 4 bases of the junction left unmatched.

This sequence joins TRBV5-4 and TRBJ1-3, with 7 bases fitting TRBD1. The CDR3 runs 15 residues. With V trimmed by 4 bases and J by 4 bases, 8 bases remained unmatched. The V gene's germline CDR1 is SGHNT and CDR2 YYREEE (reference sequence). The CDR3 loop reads CASSPTAGQGNTIYF. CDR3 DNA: TGTGCCAGCAGCCCAACAGCGGGACAGGGAAACACCATATATTTT.

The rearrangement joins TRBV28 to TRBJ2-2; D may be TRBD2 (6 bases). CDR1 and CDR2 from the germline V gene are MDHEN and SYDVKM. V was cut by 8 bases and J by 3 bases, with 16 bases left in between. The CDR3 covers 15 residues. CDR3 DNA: TGTGCCAGCTACCAGTCGTGGGGGGACACCGGGGAGCTGTTTTTT. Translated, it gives CASYQSWGDTGELFF.

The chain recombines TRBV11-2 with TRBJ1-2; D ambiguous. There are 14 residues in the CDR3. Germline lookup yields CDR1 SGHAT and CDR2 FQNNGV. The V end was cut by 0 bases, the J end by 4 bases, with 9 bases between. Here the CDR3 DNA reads TGTGCCAGCAGCTTAGAACAGCCGCCCTATGGCTACACCTTC. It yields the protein CASSLEQPPYGYTF.

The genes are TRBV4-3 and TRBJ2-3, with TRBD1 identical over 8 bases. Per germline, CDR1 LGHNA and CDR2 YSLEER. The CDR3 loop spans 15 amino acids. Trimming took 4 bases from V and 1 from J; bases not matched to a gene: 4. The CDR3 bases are TGCGCCAGCAGCCCCAAGGGACAGGGCACAGATACGCAGTATTTT. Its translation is CASSPKGQGTDTQYF.

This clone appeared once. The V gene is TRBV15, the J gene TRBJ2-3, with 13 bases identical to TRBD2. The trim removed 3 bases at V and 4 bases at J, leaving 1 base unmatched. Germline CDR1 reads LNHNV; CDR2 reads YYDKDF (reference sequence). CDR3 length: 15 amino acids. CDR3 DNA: TGTGCCACCAGCAGTGGACTAGCGGGAGCAGATACGCAGTATTTT. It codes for CATSSGLAGADTQYF.

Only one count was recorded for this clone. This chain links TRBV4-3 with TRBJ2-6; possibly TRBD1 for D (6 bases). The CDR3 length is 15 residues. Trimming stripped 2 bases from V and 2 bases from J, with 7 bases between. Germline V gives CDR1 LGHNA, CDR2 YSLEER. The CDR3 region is CASSQNRAGANVLTF. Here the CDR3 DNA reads TGCGCCAGCAGCCAAAACAGGGCTGGGGCCAACGTCCTGACTTTC.

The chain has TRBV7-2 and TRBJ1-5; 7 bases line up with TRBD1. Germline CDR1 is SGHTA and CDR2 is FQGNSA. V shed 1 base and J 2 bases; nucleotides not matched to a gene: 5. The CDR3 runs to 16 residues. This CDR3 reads CASSLGRGLGNQPQHF. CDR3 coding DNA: TGTGCCAGCAGCTTAGGGAGGGGGCTCGGCAATCAGCCCCAGCATTTT.

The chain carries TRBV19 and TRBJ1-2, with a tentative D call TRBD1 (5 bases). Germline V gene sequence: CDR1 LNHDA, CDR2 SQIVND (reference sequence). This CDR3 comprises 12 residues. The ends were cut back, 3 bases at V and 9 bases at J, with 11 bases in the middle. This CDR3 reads CASSISGISYTF. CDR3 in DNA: TGTGCCAGTAGTATTTCAGGGATCAGCTACACCTTC.

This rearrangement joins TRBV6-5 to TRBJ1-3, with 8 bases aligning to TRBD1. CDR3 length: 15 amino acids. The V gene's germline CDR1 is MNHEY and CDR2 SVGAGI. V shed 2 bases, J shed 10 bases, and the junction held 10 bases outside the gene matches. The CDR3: CASSYGQGSRGTIYF. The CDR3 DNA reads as TGTGCCAGCAGTTACGGACAGGGCTCGAGGGGAACCATATATTTT.

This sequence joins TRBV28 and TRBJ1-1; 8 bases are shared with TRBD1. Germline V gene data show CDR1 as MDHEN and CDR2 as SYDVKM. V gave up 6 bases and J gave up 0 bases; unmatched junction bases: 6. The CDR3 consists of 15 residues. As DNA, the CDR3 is TGTGCCAGCAGGGGATTGGACAGGGTGAACACTGAAGCTTTCTTT. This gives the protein CASRGLDRVNTEAFF.

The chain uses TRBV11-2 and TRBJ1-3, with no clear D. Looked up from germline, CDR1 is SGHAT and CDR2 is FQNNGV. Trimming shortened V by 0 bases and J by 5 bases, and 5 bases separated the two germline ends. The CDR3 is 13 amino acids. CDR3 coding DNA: TGTGCCAGCAGCTTAGACAGCAGAAACACCATATATTTT. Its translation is CASSLDSRNTIYF.

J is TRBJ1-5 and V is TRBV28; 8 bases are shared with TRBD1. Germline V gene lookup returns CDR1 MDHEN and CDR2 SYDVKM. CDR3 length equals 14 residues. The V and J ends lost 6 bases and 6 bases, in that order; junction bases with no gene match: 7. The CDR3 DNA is TGTGCCAGCAGCCCAGACAGGGGCACTCAGCCCCAGCATTTT. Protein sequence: CASSPDRGTQPQHF.

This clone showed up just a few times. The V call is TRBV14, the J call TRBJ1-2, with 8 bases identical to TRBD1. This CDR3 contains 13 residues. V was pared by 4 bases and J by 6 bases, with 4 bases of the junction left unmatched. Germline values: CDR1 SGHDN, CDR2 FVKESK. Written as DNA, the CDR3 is TGTGCCAGCAGCCCCAACAGGGGGAATGGCTACACCTTC. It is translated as CASSPNRGNGYTF.